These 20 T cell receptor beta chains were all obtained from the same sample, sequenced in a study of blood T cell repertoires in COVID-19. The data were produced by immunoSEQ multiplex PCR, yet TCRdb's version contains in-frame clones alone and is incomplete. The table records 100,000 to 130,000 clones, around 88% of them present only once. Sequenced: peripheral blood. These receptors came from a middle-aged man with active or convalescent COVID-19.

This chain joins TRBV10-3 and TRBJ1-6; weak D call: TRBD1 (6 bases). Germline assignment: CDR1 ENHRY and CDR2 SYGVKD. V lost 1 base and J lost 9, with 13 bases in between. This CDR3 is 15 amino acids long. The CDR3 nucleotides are TGTGCCATCAGTGAGTTAGGGGGACATGGTTCACCCCTCCACTTT. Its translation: CAISELGGHGSPLHF.

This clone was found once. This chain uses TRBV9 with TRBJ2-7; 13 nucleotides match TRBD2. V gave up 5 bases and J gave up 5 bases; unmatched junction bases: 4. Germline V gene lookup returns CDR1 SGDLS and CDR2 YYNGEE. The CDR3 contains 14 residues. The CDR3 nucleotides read TGTGCCAGCAGAGAAGGACTAGCGGGAGACGAGCAGTACTTC. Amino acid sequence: CASREGLAGDEQYF. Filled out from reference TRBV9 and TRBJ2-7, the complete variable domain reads DSGVTQTPKHLITATGQRVTLRCSPRSGDLSVYWYQQSLDQGLQFLIQYYNGEERAKGNILERFSAQQFPDLHSELNLSSLELGDSALYFCASREGLAGDEQYFGPGTRLTVT.

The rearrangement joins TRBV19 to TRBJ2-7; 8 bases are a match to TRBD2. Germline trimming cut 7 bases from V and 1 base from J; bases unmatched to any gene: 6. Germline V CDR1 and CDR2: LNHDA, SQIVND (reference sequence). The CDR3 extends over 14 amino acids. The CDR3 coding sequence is TGTGCCAGTACCACTAGCGGCACGTCCTACGAGCAGTACTTC. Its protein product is CASTTSGTSYEQYF.

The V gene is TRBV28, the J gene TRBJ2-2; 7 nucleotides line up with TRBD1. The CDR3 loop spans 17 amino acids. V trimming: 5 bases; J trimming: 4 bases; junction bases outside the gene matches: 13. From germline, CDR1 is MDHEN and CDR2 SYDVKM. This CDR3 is CASSHFVVSGGTGELFF. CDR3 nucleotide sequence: TGTGCCAGCAGTCATTTCGTCGTCTCAGGGGGCACCGGGGAGCTGTTTTTT.

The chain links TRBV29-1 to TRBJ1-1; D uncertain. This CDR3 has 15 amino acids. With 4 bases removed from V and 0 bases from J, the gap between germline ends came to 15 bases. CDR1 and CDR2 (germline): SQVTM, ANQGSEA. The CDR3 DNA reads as TGCAGCGTTGGCCCTCAGCTCGGGGTGAACACTGAAGCTTTCTTT. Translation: CSVGPQLGVNTEAFF.

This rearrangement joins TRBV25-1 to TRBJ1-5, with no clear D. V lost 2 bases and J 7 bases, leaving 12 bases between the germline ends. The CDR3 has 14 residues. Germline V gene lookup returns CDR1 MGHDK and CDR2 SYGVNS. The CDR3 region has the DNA TGTGCCAGCAGTGAAGAGGGAGTTCAACAGCCCCAGCATTTT. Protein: CASSEEGVQQPQHF.

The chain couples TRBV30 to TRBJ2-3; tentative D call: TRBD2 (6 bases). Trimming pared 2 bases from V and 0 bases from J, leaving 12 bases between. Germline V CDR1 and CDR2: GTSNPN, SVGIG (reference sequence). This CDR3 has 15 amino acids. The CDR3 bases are TGTGCCTGGAGTCCCGGGACTGCTAGCACAGATACGCAGTATTTT. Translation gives CAWSPGTASTDTQYF.

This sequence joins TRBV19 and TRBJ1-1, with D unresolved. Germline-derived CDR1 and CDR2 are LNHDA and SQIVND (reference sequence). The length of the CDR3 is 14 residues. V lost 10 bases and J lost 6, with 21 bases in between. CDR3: CATQDEGSRAEAFF. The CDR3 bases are TGTGCCACCCAGGATGAGGGCTCGCGGGCTGAAGCTTTCTTT.

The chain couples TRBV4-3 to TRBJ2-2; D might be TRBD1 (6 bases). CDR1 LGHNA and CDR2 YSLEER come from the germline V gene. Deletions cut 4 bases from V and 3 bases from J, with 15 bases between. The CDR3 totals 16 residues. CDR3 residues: CASSRLWDTYTGELFF. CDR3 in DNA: TGCGCCAGCAGCCGCCTGTGGGACACATACACCGGGGAGCTGTTTTTT.

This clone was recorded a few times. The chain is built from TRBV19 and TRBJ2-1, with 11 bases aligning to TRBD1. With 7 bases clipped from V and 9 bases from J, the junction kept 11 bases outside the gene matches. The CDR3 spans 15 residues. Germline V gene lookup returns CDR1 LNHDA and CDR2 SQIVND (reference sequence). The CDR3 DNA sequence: TGTGCCAGTAAGGGACAGGGGGTGTCCGGAGGTGAGCAGTTCTTC. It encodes CASKGQGVSGGEQFF. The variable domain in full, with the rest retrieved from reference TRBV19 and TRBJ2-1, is DGGITQSPKYLFRKEGQNVTLSCEQNLNHDAMYWYRQDPGQGLRLIYYSQIVNDFQKGDIAEGYSVSREKKESFPLTVTSAQKNPTAFYLCASKGQGVSGGEQFFGPGTRLTVL.

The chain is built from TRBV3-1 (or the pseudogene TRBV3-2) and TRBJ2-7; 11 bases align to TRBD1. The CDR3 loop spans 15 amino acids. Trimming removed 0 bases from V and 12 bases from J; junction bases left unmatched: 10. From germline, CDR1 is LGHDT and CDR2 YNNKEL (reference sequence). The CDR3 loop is CASSQDRTGGSRVYF. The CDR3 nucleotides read TGTGCCAGCAGCCAAGATAGGACAGGGGGCTCCAGGGTGTACTTC.

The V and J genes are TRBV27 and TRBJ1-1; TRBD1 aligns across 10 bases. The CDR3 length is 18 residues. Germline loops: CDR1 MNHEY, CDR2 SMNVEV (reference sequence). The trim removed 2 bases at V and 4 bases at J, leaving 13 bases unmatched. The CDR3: CASSLRLGTGAPGTEAFF. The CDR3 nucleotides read TGTGCCAGCAGTTTAAGGCTAGGGACAGGGGCCCCGGGCACTGAAGCTTTCTTT.

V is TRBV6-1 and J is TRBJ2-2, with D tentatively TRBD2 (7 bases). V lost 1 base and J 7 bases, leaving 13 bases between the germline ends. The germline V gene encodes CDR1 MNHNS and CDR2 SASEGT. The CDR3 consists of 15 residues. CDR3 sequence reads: CASSEDKGGIGELFF. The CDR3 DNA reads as TGTGCCAGCAGTGAAGATAAGGGGGGGATCGGGGAGCTGTTTTTT.

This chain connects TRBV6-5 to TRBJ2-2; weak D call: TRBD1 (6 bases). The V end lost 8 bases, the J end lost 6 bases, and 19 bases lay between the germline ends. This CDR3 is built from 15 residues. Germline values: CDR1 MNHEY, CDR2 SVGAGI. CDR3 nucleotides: TGTGCCAGCTCCCGAATTACAGGGTCCCCCGGGGAGCTGTTTTTT. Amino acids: CASSRITGSPGELFF.

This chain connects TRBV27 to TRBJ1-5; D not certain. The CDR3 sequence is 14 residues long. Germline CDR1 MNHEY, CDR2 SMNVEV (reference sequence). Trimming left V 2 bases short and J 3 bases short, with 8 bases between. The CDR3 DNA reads TGTGCCAGCAGTTTAGAGGGCGTCAATCAGCCCCAGCATTTT. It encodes CASSLEGVNQPQHF.

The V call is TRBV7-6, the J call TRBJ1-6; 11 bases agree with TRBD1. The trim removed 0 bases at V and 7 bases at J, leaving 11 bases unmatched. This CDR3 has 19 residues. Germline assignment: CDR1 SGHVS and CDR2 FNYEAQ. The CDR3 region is CASSLAGTGTGGRNSPLHF. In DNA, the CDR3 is TGTGCCAGCAGCTTAGCGGGGACCGGGACAGGGGGAAGAAATTCACCCCTCCACTTT.

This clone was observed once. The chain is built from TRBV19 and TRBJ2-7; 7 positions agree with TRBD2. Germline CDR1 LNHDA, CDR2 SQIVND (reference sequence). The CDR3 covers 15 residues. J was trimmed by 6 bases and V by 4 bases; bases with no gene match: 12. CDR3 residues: CASSTNWREPREQYF. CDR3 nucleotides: TGTGCCAGTAGTACCAATTGGCGGGAGCCTCGCGAGCAGTACTTC.

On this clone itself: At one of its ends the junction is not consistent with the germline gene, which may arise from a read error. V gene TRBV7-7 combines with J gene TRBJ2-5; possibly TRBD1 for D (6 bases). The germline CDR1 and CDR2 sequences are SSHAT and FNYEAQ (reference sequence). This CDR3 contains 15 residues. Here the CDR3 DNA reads TGTGCTAGCAGCTTAACCCAGGGGATCCAAGAGACCCAGTACTTC. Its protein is CASSLTQGIQETQYF.

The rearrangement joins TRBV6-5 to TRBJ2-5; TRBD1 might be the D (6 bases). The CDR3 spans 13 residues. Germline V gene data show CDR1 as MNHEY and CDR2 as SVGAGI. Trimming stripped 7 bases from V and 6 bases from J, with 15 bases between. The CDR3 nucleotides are TGTGCCAGCAACTACAGGGAACAGAAGACCCAGTACTTC. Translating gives CASNYREQKTQYF.

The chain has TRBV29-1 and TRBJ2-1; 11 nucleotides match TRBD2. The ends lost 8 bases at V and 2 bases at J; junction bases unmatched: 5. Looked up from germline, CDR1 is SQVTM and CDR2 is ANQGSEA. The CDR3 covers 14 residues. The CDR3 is CSISTSGAYNEQFF. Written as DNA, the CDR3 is TGCAGCATTTCGACTAGCGGGGCCTACAATGAGCAGTTCTTC.